This paragraph reports one T cell receptor beta chain. The sample carries other DNA sequences with the same CDR3. The record originates from a study of shared clonotypes between healthy human individuals. The overall study: The study enrolled a couple of women and a few men aged 18 to 49.

The ends were cut back, 1 base at V and 5 bases at J, with 8 bases in the middle. Germline CDR1 and CDR2: SEHNR and FQNEAQ (reference sequence). CDR3 length: 13 amino acids. Profiling relied on immunoSEQ multiplex PCR, and the TCRdb table lists in-frame clones only, not all of them. The table lists about 510,000 clones, 70% to 80% of them singletons, with 10% to 15% in the top ten. This clonotype was sampled from a woman aged 40 to 55 in good health. Some clones in this sample may be carry-over from other donors' samples. V and J are TRBV7-9 and TRBJ1-1; D is ambiguous. Source material: PBMCs. The CDR3 protein is CASSLEGGTEAFF. The CDR3 bases are TGTGCCAGCAGCTTAGAGGGTGGGACTGAAGCTTTCTTT.